Listed here are 21 T cell receptor beta chains from one sample, sequenced in a study of blood T cells in healthy people across ages. Combining a sample-barcoded 5' primer with a J-beta primer mix, a second PCR ran for 7 to 11 cycles. MiXCR, run by TCRdb on the 5' RACE reads, gives a single entry per CDR3 protein. The sample lists around 1,900,000 distinct CDR3 sequences, about two fifths occurring once. The sequenced sample was blood. Receptors were obtained from a human donor in good health.

This clonotype has only one observation. The rearrangement joins TRBV24-1 to TRBJ2-1; D may correspond to TRBD1 or TRBD2 (5 bases each). The V end lost 0 bases, the J end lost 6 bases, and 14 bases lay between the germline ends. CDR1 is KGHDR, CDR2 SFDVKD, per germline. The CDR3 is made up of 16 amino acids. CDR3 region: CATSDLKFVGTNEQFF. The DNA for the CDR3 is TGTGCCACCAGTGATTTGAAATTTGTCGGGACCAATGAGCAGTTCTTC.

The table lists this clonotype with a few counts. The CDR3 is CASSRDRGETQFF. The CDR3 DNA follows: TGTGCCAGCAGTCGTGACAGGGGAGAGACCCAGTTCTTC. The V call is TRBV28, the J call TRBJ2-1; TRBD1 agrees at 8 bases. CDR1 is MDHEN and CDR2 is SYDVKM in the germline V gene. With 5 bases clipped from V and 13 bases from J, the junction kept 10 bases outside the gene matches. The CDR3 is 13 amino acids.

The chain couples TRBV6-1 to TRBJ1-1, with a tentative D call TRBD1 (6 bases). V shed 2 bases and J shed 5 bases, with 12 bases lying between them. The CDR3 is 14 residues long. From germline, CDR1 is MNHNS and CDR2 SASEGT. The CDR3 sequence is CASSERGAWTEAFF. CDR3 DNA: TGTGCCAGCAGTGAACGGGGGGCTTGGACTGAAGCTTTCTTT.

This clonotype was observed a handful of times. The J gene is TRBJ1-5, the V gene TRBV20-1, with D maybe TRBD1 (5 bases). Germline assignment: CDR1 DFQATT and CDR2 SNEGSKA (reference sequence). CDR3 length equals 14 residues. Trimming shortened V by 7 bases and J by 3 bases, and 16 bases separated the two germline ends. As DNA, the CDR3 is TGCAGTGGGGTTGGAGCGGGGCCCAATCAGCCCCAGCATTTT. It codes for CSGVGAGPNQPQHF.

J is TRBJ1-1 and V is TRBV5-1, with 8 bases that match TRBD1. Trimming removed 4 bases from V and 8 bases from J; junction bases left unmatched: 13. Germline CDR1 and CDR2: SGHRS and YFSETQ. CDR3 size: 15 residues. CDR3 sequence (DNA): TGCGCCAGCAGCCGGGACACACCTGGGACAGGAGAAGCTTTCTTT. This encodes CASSRDTPGTGEAFF.

The chain is built from TRBV2 and TRBJ1-6; maybe TRBD1 (6 bases). The CDR3 has 14 amino acids. V lost 6 bases and J 12 bases, leaving 18 bases between the germline ends. Germline loops: CDR1 SNHLY, CDR2 FYNNEI. CDR3 residues: CASRISGVNGPLHF. CDR3 coding DNA: TGTGCCAGCAGGATATCAGGGGTTAATGGACCCCTCCACTTT.

The chain links TRBV24-1 to TRBJ2-6, with D possibly matching TRBD1 (5 bases). Trimming removed 7 bases at V and 1 base at J, with 13 bases between. The CDR3 spans 16 residues. Germline CDR1 and CDR2: KGHDR and SFDVKD. CDR3 sequence reads: CATSRFRGSGANVLTF. DNA for the CDR3: TGTGCCACCAGCCGATTTAGGGGATCTGGGGCCAACGTCCTGACTTTC.

This clonotype was observed a handful of times. The V gene is TRBV6-5, the J gene TRBJ1-2; a possible D gene is TRBD1 (5 bases). CDR3 size: 16 residues. Germline CDR1 is MNHEY and CDR2 is SVGAGI. V lost 1 base, J lost 1 base, and 13 bases lay in between. The DNA for the CDR3 is TGTGCCAGCAGTTACTGGGGCAGGGTGAATAACTATGGCTACACCTTC. Its protein is CASSYWGRVNNYGYTF.

This clonotype appeared many times. The CDR3 region is CASSSQGGSNIQYF. The CDR3 DNA reads TGTGCCAGCAGTTCCCAGGGCGGGTCGAACATTCAGTACTTC. The chain carries TRBV12-3 or TRBV12-4 and TRBJ2-4, with D tentatively TRBD1 or TRBD2 (5 bases each). Trimming pared 4 bases from V and 7 bases from J, leaving 14 bases between. The CDR3 loop spans 14 amino acids.

This chain links TRBV2 with TRBJ1-5; perhaps TRBD1 as D (6 bases). V was clipped by 6 bases and J by 6 bases, with 15 bases between them. Germline V gene lookup returns CDR1 SNHLY and CDR2 FYNNEI. CDR3 size: 14 residues. The CDR3 DNA sequence: TGTGCCAGCAGAGCAGACAGGAGCCTTCAGCCCCAGCATTTT. Translating it yields CASRADRSLQPQHF.

This clonotype occurred a few times. The rearrangement links TRBV9 to TRBJ2-5; D remains ambiguous. Germline V gives CDR1 SGDLS, CDR2 YYNGEE. Trimming removed 3 bases at V and 5 bases at J, with 8 bases between. This CDR3 spans 12 amino acids. As DNA, the CDR3 is TGTGCCAGCAGCGCCCCACGGGAGACCCAGTACTTC. The encoded protein is CASSAPRETQYF.

This clonotype has a count of ten or more. This chain uses TRBV25-1 with TRBJ1-2; D is perhaps TRBD1 (5 bases). Looked up from germline, CDR1 is MGHDK and CDR2 is SYGVNS. CDR3 length: 13 residues. Trimming stripped 3 bases from V and 6 bases from J, with 11 bases between. CDR3 residues: CASSELQGNGYTF. The CDR3 DNA is TGTGCCAGCAGTGAGCTCCAGGGCAATGGCTACACCTTC.

Points on this clonotype: An end of the junction differs from the germline gene, which may be a read error. This chain connects TRBV7-3 to TRBJ1-5, with D hard to call. CDR3 length equals 14 residues. The germline CDR1 and CDR2 sequences are SGHTA and FQGTGA. The CDR3 DNA follows: TGTGCCAGCAGCTTAACGGCGACAAATCACCCCCAGCATTTT. The encoded protein is CASSLTATNHPQHF.

V usage is TRBV29-1 and J usage is TRBJ1-2; D ambiguous. The CDR3 is 11 amino acids. Trimming removed 4 bases from V and 6 bases from J, with 9 bases in between. Germline V lookup: CDR1 SQVTM, CDR2 ANQGSEA. This CDR3 reads CSVGELDGYTF. The DNA for the CDR3 is TGCAGCGTTGGGGAGTTGGATGGCTACACCTTC. Full variable domain (missing parts from reference TRBV29-1 and TRBJ1-2): SAVISQKPSRDICQRGTSLTIQCQVDSQVTMMFWYRQQPGQSLTLIATANQGSEATYESGFVIDKFPISRPNLTFSTLTVSNMSPEDSSIYLCSVGELDGYTFGSGTRLTVV.

This clonotype was observed a handful of times. This may stem from a read error, because a much larger clone lies one nucleotide away. V gene TRBV7-3 combines with J gene TRBJ2-4; D might be TRBD1 (6 bases). Looked up from germline, CDR1 is SGHTA and CDR2 is FQGTGA. Trimming pared 3 bases from V and 13 bases from J, leaving 25 bases between. The CDR3 has 16 amino acids. The CDR3 loop is CASSLRQDGSYNEQYF. The CDR3 DNA reads TGTGCCAGCAGCTTGCGACAGGACGGGTCCTACAATGAGCAGTACTTC.

This clonotype has just a few counts. This chain joins TRBV4-1 and TRBJ1-5, with D hard to call. The CDR3 is made up of 15 amino acids. Trimming cost V 4 bases and J 3 bases, with 13 bases left between them. In germline, CDR1 is MGHRA, CDR2 YSYEKL. The CDR3 is CASSRSMEYNQPQHF. The CDR3 DNA is TGCGCCAGCAGCCGGTCCATGGAGTACAATCAGCCCCAGCATTTT.

The V call is TRBV12-3 or TRBV12-4, the J call TRBJ2-1, with TRBD1 identical over 7 bases. The CDR3 runs 15 residues. With V trimmed by 2 bases and J by 7 bases, 8 bases remained unmatched. The CDR3 DNA reads TGTGCCAGCAGTTTACGCACAGGGGCAAGGAATGAGCAGTTCTTC. Translating it yields CASSLRTGARNEQFF.

The rearrangement uses TRBV18 and TRBJ2-1; 11 positions match TRBD1. Germline V gives CDR1 KGHSH, CDR2 LQKENI. Trimming took 3 bases from V and 7 from J; bases not matched to a gene: 11. The CDR3 loop spans 17 amino acids. CDR3 sequence reads: CASSPIIGQGANNEQFF. CDR3 DNA sequence: TGTGCCAGCTCACCGATTATAGGACAGGGGGCTAATAATGAGCAGTTCTTC.

This clonotype was observed a handful of times. The chain has TRBV5-1 and TRBJ2-7, with 8 bases identical to TRBD1. The CDR3 extends over 15 amino acids. CDR1 and CDR2 (germline): SGHRS, YFSETQ. The J segment lost 3 bases and the V segment lost 7 bases, leaving 12 bases of the junction unmatched. For the CDR3, the DNA is TGCGCCAGCGGCCATACTCGACAGGGGCTCTACGAGCAGTACTTC. Translated, it gives CASGHTRQGLYEQYF.

CDR3 nucleotides: TGCGCCAGCAGCCGGGCCACGGTGGGCACAGATACGCAGTATTTT. Translating gives CASSRATVGTDTQYF. The chain is built from TRBV5-1 and TRBJ2-3; no clear D gene. In germline, CDR1 is SGHRS, CDR2 YFSETQ. V was trimmed by 4 bases and J by 1 base, leaving 13 bases between them. The CDR3 is made up of 15 amino acids.

The gene calls are TRBV15 and TRBJ2-5; 7 bases are shared with TRBD1. J was trimmed by 0 bases and V by 4 bases; bases with no gene match: 2. The CDR3 covers 14 residues. The germline gives CDR1 LNHNV, CDR2 YYDKDF (reference sequence). CDR3 DNA: TGTGCCACCAGCAAAGGGACAGACCAAGAGACCCAGTACTTC. Amino acid sequence: CATSKGTDQETQYF.